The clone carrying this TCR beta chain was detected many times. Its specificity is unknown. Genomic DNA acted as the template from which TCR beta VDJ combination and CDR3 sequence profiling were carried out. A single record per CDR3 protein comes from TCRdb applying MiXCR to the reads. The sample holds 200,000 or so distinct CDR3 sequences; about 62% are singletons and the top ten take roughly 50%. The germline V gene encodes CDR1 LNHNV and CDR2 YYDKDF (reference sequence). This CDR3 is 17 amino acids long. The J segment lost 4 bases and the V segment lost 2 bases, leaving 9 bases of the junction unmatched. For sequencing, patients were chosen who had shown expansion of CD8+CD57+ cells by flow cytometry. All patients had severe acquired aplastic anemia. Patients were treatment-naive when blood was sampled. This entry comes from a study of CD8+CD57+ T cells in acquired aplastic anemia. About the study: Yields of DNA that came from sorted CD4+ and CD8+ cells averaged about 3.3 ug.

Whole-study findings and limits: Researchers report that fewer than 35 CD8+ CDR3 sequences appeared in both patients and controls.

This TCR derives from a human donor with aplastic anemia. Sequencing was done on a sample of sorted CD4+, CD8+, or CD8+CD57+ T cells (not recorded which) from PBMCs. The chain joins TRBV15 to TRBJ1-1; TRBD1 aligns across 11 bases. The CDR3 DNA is TGTGCCACCAGCAGACCATTTCCGGGACAGGGGGGCACTGAAGCTTTCTTT. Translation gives CATSRPFPGQGGTEAFF.